This is a list of T cell receptor beta chains from one sample in a study of early T cells in non-severe SARS-CoV-2 infection. TCRdb redid the calling of the 5' RACE reads with MiXCR, one entry per CDR3 protein. The sample carries fewer than 60,000 distinct CDR3 sequences, 11% recorded once. Specimen: whole blood. The receptors here all came from an adult who was a healthcare worker with PCR-confirmed SARS-CoV-2 infection or an uninfected control (not recorded which). The CDR3 runs from the conserved cysteine through the conserved F or W. A D gene is named only where the DNA matches it firmly. Clone size is shown for a subset of rows, as once, few, many or a class of expanded clone.

size,V,D,J,CDR3,DNA
NA,TRBV20-1,TRBD2,TRBJ2-7,CSANSGSTHEQYF,TGCAGTGCTAATAGCGGGAGTACCCACGAGCAGTACTTC
many,TRBV7-9,TRBD2,TRBJ2-7,CASSSSGGYEQYF,TGTGCCAGCAGCTCTAGCGGGGGCTACGAGCAGTACTTC
many,TRBV7-2,NA,TRBJ1-2,CASSPSQVVVSTGYTF,TGTGCCAGCAGCCCTAGCCAGGTGGTTGTTAGTACGGGCTACACCTTC
NA,TRBV6-5,NA,TRBJ2-3,CASSYKRGSTDTQYF,TGTGCCAGCAGTTACAAGAGGGGTAGCACAGATACGCAGTATTTT
NA,TRBV4-3,NA,TRBJ2-3,CASKKVLDTDTQYF,TGCGCCAGCAAGAAGGTCCTTGACACAGATACGCAGTATTTT
many,TRBV7-2,NA,TRBJ2-2,CASTPLADNTGELFF,TGTGCCAGCACCCCTCTAGCAGACAACACCGGGGAGCTGTTTTTT
NA,TRBV11-3,NA,TRBJ2-3,CASSFNMDDTQYF,TGTGCCAGCAGCTTTAATATGGACGATACGCAGTATTTT
few,TRBV7-9,NA,TRBJ2-5,CASSPRHPQGHHQETQYF,TGTGCCAGCAGCCCGCGCCACCCCCAGGGACATCACCAAGAGACCCAGTACTTC
many,TRBV6-2/TRBV6-3,NA,TRBJ1-2,CASGTGASGYTF,TGTGCCAGCGGGACGGGAGCCTCTGGCTACACCTTC
many,TRBV6-1,TRBD2,TRBJ2-3,CASSEKRGSTDTQYF,TGTGCCAGCAGTGAAAAGCGGGGGAGCACAGATACGCAGTATTTT
many,TRBV12-3/TRBV12-4,TRBD1,TRBJ2-7,CASSPTGGPYEQYF,TGTGCCAGCAGTCCGACAGGGGGGCCCTACGAGCAGTACTTC
NA,TRBV18,NA,TRBJ2-2,CASSLEFTGELFF,TGTGCCAGCTCACTGGAGTTCACCGGGGAGCTGTTTTTT
NA,TRBV5-1,NA,TRBJ2-7,CASSSADWNYEQYF,TGCGCCAGCAGCTCGGCCGACTGGAACTACGAGCAGTACTTC
many,TRBV6-5,NA,TRBJ1-1,CASSMPPGRKNTEAFF,TGTGCCAGCAGTATGCCCCCGGGACGGAAGAACACTGAAGCTTTCTTT
few,TRBV20-1,NA,TRBJ1-2,CSASDRSHYGYTF,TGCAGTGCTAGCGACAGGTCACACTATGGCTACACCTTC
NA,TRBV19,NA,TRBJ1-2,CASNDGGSYGYTF,TGTGCCAGTAACGATGGGGGAAGTTACGGCTACACCTTC
NA,TRBV7-2,TRBD1,TRBJ2-7,CASSLGTGYEQYF,TGTGCCAGCAGCTTAGGGACAGGGTACGAGCAGTACTTC
NA,TRBV11-2,TRBD2,TRBJ2-1,CASASGAHNEQFF,TGTGCCAGCGCCAGCGGGGCCCACAATGAGCAGTTCTTC
NA,TRBV20-1,TRBD2,TRBJ2-7,CSATMRLADYEQYF,TGCAGTGCCACCATGCGGCTAGCGGACTACGAGCAGTACTTC